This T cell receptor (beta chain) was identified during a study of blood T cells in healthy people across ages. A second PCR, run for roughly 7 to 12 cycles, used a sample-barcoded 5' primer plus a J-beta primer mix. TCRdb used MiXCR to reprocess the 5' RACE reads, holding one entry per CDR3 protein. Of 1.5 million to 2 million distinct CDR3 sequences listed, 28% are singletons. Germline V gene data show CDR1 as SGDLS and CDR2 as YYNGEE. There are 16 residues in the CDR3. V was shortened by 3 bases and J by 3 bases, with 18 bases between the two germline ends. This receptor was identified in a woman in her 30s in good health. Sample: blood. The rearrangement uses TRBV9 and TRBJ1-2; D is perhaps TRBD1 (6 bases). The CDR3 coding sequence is TGTGCCAGCAGCGCGAGCCCTCAGGGGCCCGACTATGGCTACACCTTC. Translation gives CASSASPQGPDYGYTF. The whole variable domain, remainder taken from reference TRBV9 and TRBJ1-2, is DSGVTQTPKHLITATGQRVTLRCSPRSGDLSVYWYQQSLDQGLQFLIQYYNGEERAKGNILERFSAQQFPDLHSELNLSSLELGDSALYFCASSASPQGPDYGYTFGSGTRLTVV.